One and the same sample provided the 8 T cell receptor beta chains below, sequenced in a study of cytomegalovirus exposure and HLA in healthy donors. PCR amplification relied on 60 Vbeta primers (plus 13 Jbeta primers). Sequencing was performed with immunoSEQ multiplex PCR; in TCRdb, only in-frame clones are kept and a portion is missing. The profile shows 140,000 to 150,000 clones, approximately 84% of them singletons. The sequencing sample was made of PBMCs. The receptor source for this set is a woman aged 55 to 70 in good health and CMV-seropositive.

The chain has TRBV7-6 and TRBJ2-1, with 7 bases lining up with TRBD1. Germline-derived CDR1 and CDR2 are SGHVS and FNYEAQ. Trimming took 5 bases from V and 4 from J; bases not matched to a gene: 5. This CDR3 is 14 amino acids long. The CDR3 here is CASSRGQNYNEQFF. The CDR3 DNA is TGTGCCAGCAGCAGGGGACAGAATTACAATGAGCAGTTCTTC.

CDR3 DNA: TGTGCCAGCAGATCTAATGGACCTAGCCCCCAAGAGAAACTGTTTTTT. As protein: CASRSNGPSPQEKLFF. The chain carries TRBV28 and TRBJ1-4; D uncertain. The CDR3 extends over 16 amino acids. V lost 6 bases and J lost 11, with 25 bases in between. Germline V lookup: CDR1 MDHEN, CDR2 SYDVKM.

The chain employs TRBV5-1 and TRBJ2-1, with D possibly TRBD2 on 6 matching bases. CDR3 length: 17 residues. Germline assignment: CDR1 SGHRS and CDR2 YFSETQ. Trimming cost V 0 bases and J 9 bases, with 22 bases left between them. CDR3 amino acids: CASSLGGGAAAAAEQFF. The CDR3 bases are TGCGCCAGCAGCTTGGGCGGAGGGGCCGCTGCGGCAGCTGAGCAGTTCTTC.

This clone was seen a few times. The chain has TRBV6-1 and TRBJ1-3; possibly TRBD1 for D (5 bases). This CDR3 spans 14 amino acids. V gave up 0 bases and J gave up 4 bases, with 7 bases separating them. Germline V gives CDR1 MNHNS, CDR2 SASEGT. The CDR3 reads CASSEASGGNTIYF. The CDR3 DNA sequence: TGTGCCAGCAGTGAAGCGTCAGGGGGAAACACCATATATTTT.

The chain recombines TRBV10-3 with TRBJ1-3, with unresolved D. The V gene's germline CDR1 is ENHRY and CDR2 SYGVKD. The V end was cut by 10 bases, the J end by 1 base, with 14 bases between. CDR3 size: 14 residues. The CDR3 sequence: CATRRSGSGNTIYF. CDR3 bases: TGTGCCACCCGGCGGTCCGGGTCTGGAAACACCATATATTTT.

CDR3 in DNA: TGCGCCAGCAGCCAAGATCGATCGGGAGGGCCGTTTGAGCAGTTCTTC. Protein: CASSQDRSGGPFEQFF. The V and J genes are TRBV4-1 and TRBJ2-1, with 8 bases aligning to TRBD2. This CDR3 is 16 amino acids long. Germline CDR1 is MGHRA and CDR2 is YSYEKL. V shed 0 bases and J 9 bases; nucleotides not matched to a gene: 10.

The chain employs TRBV14 and TRBJ2-1, with 8 bases identical to TRBD1. Germline V lookup: CDR1 SGHDN, CDR2 FVKESK. After removal of 5 bases from V and 4 bases from J, the junction contained 7 bases not matched to a gene. This CDR3 contains 15 residues. CDR3 coding DNA: TGTGCCAGCAGCAAAGGACAGGGTCCTTACAATGAGCAGTTCTTC. Protein: CASSKGQGPYNEQFF.

The CDR3 DNA reads as TGTGCCACCAGCAGGAGCCTAACAGGGGGCACTGAAGCTTTCTTT. It codes for CATSRSLTGGTEAFF. V usage is TRBV15 and J usage is TRBJ1-1, with 8 nucleotides matching TRBD1. The CDR3 runs to 15 residues. V was clipped by 3 bases and J by 4 bases; unmatched bases: 7. Germline V gives CDR1 LNHNV, CDR2 YYDKDF (reference sequence).